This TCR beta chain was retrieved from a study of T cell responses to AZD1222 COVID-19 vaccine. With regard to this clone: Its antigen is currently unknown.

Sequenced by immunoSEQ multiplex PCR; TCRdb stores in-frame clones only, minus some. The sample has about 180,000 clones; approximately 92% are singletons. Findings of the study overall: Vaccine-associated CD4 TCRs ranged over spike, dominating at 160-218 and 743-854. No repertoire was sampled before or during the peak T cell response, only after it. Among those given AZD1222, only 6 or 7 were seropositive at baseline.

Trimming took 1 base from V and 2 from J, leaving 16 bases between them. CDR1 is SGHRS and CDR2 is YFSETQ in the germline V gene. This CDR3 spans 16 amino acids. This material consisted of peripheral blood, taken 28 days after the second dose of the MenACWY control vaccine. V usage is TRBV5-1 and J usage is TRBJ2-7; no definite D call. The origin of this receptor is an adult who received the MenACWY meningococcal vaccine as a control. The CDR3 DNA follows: TGCGCCAGCAGCTTGACTGGCAGCCGGCTCCCCTACGAGCAGTACTTC. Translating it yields CASSLTGSRLPYEQYF.